This T cell receptor beta chain was profiled in a study of ipilimumab plus nivolumab after autologous stem cell transplantation. Study at large: The myeloma cohort included high-risk transplant-naive patients and patients relapsing within 3 years of a first autologous transplant.

Clones were read by immunoSEQ multiplex PCR, and TCRdb kept only the in-frame ones, dropping some. The sample includes 2,200 or so clones, approximately 78% of them seen just once. Checkpoint therapy with ipilimumab 1 mg/kg began 14 to 28 days after transplant. Details on this clone: Its specificity is unknown.

The length of the CDR3 is 16 residues. CDR1 is MGHRA and CDR2 is YSYEKL in the germline V gene. V shed 4 bases, J shed 5 bases, and the junction held 12 bases outside the gene matches. Study-level points and caveats: Per the authors, repertoire, Treg and microbiota data justify further study.

The source material was PBMCs, sampled in a trial of ipilimumab plus nivolumab as post-transplant consolidation. The gene calls are TRBV4-1 and TRBJ2-5; TRBD1 aligns across 8 bases. This TCR came from a male donor with multiple myeloma. The CDR3 coding sequence is TGCGCCAGCAGCCTCCGCCGGACAGGGCAGCCGGAGACCCAGTACTTC. Translating it yields CASSLRRTGQPETQYF.